The 2 T cell receptor beta chains below come from one sample, sequenced in a study of T cell repertoires in urothelial bladder cancer. The assay was immunoSEQ multiplex PCR, and TCRdb's table has in-frame clones only and misses some. The table shows around 10,000 clones, with 58% occurring only once. The specimen was tumor-infiltrating cells from bladder cancer. The origin of the receptors is a human donor with urothelial carcinoma.

The chain joins TRBV10-3 to TRBJ2-3; D is unclear. Trimming removed 5 bases from V and 2 bases from J, with 5 bases in between. The length of the CDR3 is 12 residues. The germline gives CDR1 ENHRY, CDR2 SYGVKD. CDR3 bases: TGTGCCATCAGTTACAACACAGATACGCAGTATTTT. Its translation is CAISYNTDTQYF.

This clone has a single count. The rearrangement links TRBV14 to TRBJ1-2, with TRBD1 as a possible D gene (5 bases). V shed 1 base and J shed 6 bases, with 15 bases lying between them. CDR1 SGHDN and CDR2 FVKESK come from the germline V gene. This CDR3 has 15 residues. The CDR3, as DNA: TGTGCCAGCAGCCAAGCCAACCCAGGGTACGATGGCTACACCTTC. Its translation: CASSQANPGYDGYTF.